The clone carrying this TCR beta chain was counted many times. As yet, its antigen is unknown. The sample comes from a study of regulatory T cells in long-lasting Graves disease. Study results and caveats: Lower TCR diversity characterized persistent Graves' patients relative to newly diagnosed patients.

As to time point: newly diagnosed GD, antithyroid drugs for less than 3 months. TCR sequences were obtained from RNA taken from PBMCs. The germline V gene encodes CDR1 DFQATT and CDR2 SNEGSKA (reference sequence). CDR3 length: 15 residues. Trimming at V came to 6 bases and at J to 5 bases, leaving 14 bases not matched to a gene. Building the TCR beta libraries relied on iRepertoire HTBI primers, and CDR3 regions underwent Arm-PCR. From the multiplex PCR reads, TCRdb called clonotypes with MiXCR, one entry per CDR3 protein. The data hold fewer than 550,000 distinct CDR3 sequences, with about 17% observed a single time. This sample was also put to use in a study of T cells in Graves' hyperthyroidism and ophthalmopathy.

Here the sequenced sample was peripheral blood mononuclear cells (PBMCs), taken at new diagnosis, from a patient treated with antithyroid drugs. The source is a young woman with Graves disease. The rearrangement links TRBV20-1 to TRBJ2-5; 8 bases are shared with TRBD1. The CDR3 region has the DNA TGCAGTGCGCCACACCGGGACAGGATATCGGAGACCCAGTACTTC. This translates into CSAPHRDRISETQYF.